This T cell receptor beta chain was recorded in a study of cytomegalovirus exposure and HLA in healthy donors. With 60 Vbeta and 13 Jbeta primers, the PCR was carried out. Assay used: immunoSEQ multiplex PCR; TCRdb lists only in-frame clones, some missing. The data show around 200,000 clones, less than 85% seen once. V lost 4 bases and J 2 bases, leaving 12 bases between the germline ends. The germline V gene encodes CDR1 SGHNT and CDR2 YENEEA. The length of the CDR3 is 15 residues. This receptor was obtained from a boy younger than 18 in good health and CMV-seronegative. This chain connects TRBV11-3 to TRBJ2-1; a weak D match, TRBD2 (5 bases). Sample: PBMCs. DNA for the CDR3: TGTGCCAGCAGCTCCCTTCCCGGGGCCTACAATGAGCAGTTCTTC. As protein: CASSSLPGAYNEQFF.